A selection of T cell receptor beta chains follows, all from one sample in a study of patients and donors after allogeneic stem cell transplantation. TCRdb called the RT-PCR reads again in MiXCR, with one record for every CDR3 protein. Of approximately 410,000 distinct CDR3 sequences listed, 16% were seen once; the top ten hold 7.2%. Sequencing was carried out using blood, either unsorted or a sorted T cell fraction (not recorded which). These receptors all come from a human donor who was either an allogeneic HSCT recipient or a stem cell or donor lymphocyte infusion donor (not recorded which). It is not recorded whose cells these are; they may come from a transplant donor. The conserved cysteine and the conserved F or W are not part of the CDR3 here.

TRBV4-1,TRBJ1-2,AIGNRVEGYT
TRBV6-1,TRBJ2-1,ASSLPGTFFNEQF
TRBV30,TRBJ2-3,AWSVLRETDTQY
TRBV6-1,TRBJ2-3,ASSENRDGTDTQY
TRBV4-3,TRBJ2-1,ASSHGSINEQF
TRBV13,TRBJ1-2,ASSYRSAKRQVYGYT
TRBV18,TRBJ1-3,ASSPRQGDGNTIY
TRBV2,TRBJ2-3,ASSLGPFPSTDTQY
TRBV12-3/TRBV12-4,TRBJ2-3,ASRDQAGEGDTQY
TRBV11-2,TRBJ1-6,ASSPLRGADSPLH
TRBV20-1,TRBJ1-6,SASLAGGNSPLH
TRBV5-1,TRBJ2-3,AKTAVTQY
TRBV27,TRBJ2-6,ASSFRGFGANVLT
TRBV20-1,TRBJ1-2,RARTGPNYGYT
TRBV4-2,TRBJ2-7,ASSQDMQGGYEQY
TRBV12-3/TRBV12-4,TRBJ2-3,ASSFAVLPGDTQY
TRBV3-1,TRBJ2-7,ASSHRGRTTQQY
TRBV30,TRBJ1-1,AWSVTKNTEAF
TRBV11-2,TRBJ2-2,ASSPRGTGDVGELF
TRBV7-2,TRBJ2-7,ASSLTGVSYEQY
TRBV28,TRBJ1-1,ASTNGLNTEAF
TRBV3-1,TRBJ2-6,ASSQDNVLT
TRBV29-1,TRBJ2-5,SVPGLWVQNREYQETQY
TRBV10-3,TRBJ2-2,ATGLAGAGELF
TRBV27,TRBJ1-1,ASSLSAGGGMAF
TRBV2,TRBJ2-5,ASSAGQGGETQY
TRBV6-1,TRBJ2-7,ASRTGGLSYEQY
TRBV6-5,TRBJ2-6,ASSYLEGLSGANVLT
TRBV7-2,TRBJ1-4,ASSLYPGAEKLF
TRBV20-1,TRBJ2-1,SARDRRRAAYNEKF
TRBV14,TRBJ1-2,ASSQGRNYGYT
TRBV3-1,TRBJ1-2,ASSPDRTNYGYT
TRBV19,TRBJ2-1,ASTLAPSSYNEQF
TRBV27,TRBJ2-3,ASSFRGLPTDTQY
TRBV5-6,TRBJ2-4,ASSYMRWAKNIQY
TRBV2,TRBJ2-2,ASSEIGELF
TRBV21-1,TRBJ1-5,ASSPGGVGDNQPQH
TRBV9,TRBJ2-1,ASSESEGLYNEQF
TRBV6-5,TRBJ1-1,ASSYEGHTEAF
TRBV6-1,TRBJ2-2,ASSDFRETGELF
TRBV4-3,TRBJ2-1,ASSQDYPQDYHNEQF
TRBV5-4,TRBJ2-5,ASSPGTKRRGETQY
TRBV20-1,TRBJ1-1,SATRGQGEAF
TRBV29-1,TRBJ2-3,SVHGTGPDTQY
TRBV2,TRBJ1-1,ASSEALLGTEAF
TRBV9,TRBJ2-2,ASSFRDRNTGELF
TRBV4-2,TRBJ2-7,ASSQDEASGKYEQY
TRBV7-2,TRBJ2-7,ASSLGQGLTYEQY
TRBV13,TRBJ2-1,ASSLQIYNEQF
TRBV7-6,TRBJ2-1,ASSLGAGGQNEQF
TRBV25-1,TRBJ1-1,ASTPKRGLSPEAF
TRBV29-1,TRBJ2-7,SVEVGAYEQY